This TCR beta chain emerged from a study of blood T cell repertoires in COVID-19. In the original analysis: Reference gene primer amplification in the assay estimated nucleated cell counts. Generated by immunoSEQ multiplex PCR, the TCRdb table keeps only in-frame clones and is missing some. The DNA was the basis for D and trimming; V, J and clone size are from that table. Of some 460,000 clones in the sample, 75% to 90% are singletons; the top ten hold 0.7%. Among Cohort 3 donors, those recovered had two negative PCRs, clearance, or symptom resolution. CDR1 SGHVS and CDR2 FNYEAQ come from the germline V gene. The CDR3 is 14 residues long. Trimming removed 1 base from V and 5 bases from J, with 11 bases in between.

This clonotype was sampled from a woman younger than 30 who had recovered from COVID-19. The chain employs TRBV7-6 and TRBJ2-5; possibly TRBD2 for D (6 bases). Material for sequencing was PBMCs or T cells enriched from blood (not recorded which). The CDR3 protein is CASSLESGRETQYF. In DNA, the CDR3 is TGTGCCAGCAGCTTAGAATCGGGGAGGGAGACCCAGTACTTC.